This T cell receptor beta chain emerged from a study of CD8 T cells in Susac syndrome. An amount of RNA that ranged from 0.5 to 1 ug was reverse transcribed with random hexamers. MiXCR, run by TCRdb on the immunoSEQ multiplex PCR reads, gives a single entry per CDR3 protein. This table holds 200,000 or so distinct CDR3 sequences, 95% found once. Germline V CDR1 and CDR2: SGDLS, YYNGEE. The CDR3 has 17 amino acids. V was clipped by 4 bases and J by 1 base; unmatched bases: 7. Material: CD8+ T cells from PBMCs. V is TRBV9 and J is TRBJ2-2; 10 bases align to TRBD2. The sequence derives from a human donor with Susac syndrome. CDR3 amino acids: CASSIQRLAGNTGELFF. DNA of the CDR3: TGTGCCAGCAGCATACAGAGACTAGCGGGGAACACCGGGGAGCTGTTTTTT.